This T cell receptor (beta chain) comes out of a study of blood T cell repertoires in COVID-19. The wider study: Samples taken during acute and convalescent COVID-19 were collected in the United States, Italy and Spain.

Libraries were prepared by immunoSEQ multiplex PCR; TCRdb keeps only in-frame clonotypes and omits some of them. Altogether a few hundred thousand clones are present, roughly 84% being singletons, with the ten largest covering roughly 1.4%. Trimming shortened V by 0 bases and J by 0 bases, and 8 bases separated the two germline ends. Per the germline V gene, CDR1 is LGHDT and CDR2 is YNNKEL (reference sequence). The CDR3 sequence is 16 residues long. The sequence came from a woman aged 18-29 years who had been exposed to COVID-19. V gene TRBV3-1 (or the pseudogene TRBV3-2) combines with J gene TRBJ2-2; D remains unclear. What was sequenced was PBMCs or T cells enriched from blood (not recorded which). CDR3 protein: CASSQDSPANTGELFF. As DNA, the CDR3 is TGTGCCAGCAGCCAAGATAGCCCGGCGAACACCGGGGAGCTGTTTTTT.